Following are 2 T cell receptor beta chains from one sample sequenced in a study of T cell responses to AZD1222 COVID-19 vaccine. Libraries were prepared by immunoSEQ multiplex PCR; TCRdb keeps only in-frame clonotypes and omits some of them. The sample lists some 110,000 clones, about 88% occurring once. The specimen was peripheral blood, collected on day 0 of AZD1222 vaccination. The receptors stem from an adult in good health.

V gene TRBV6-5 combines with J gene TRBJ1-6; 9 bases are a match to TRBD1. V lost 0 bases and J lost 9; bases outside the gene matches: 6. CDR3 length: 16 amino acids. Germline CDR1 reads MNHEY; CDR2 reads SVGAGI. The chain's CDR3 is CASSYSGGTGRSPLHF. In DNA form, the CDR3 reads TGTGCCAGCAGTTACTCGGGGGGGACAGGGCGTTCACCCCTCCACTTT.

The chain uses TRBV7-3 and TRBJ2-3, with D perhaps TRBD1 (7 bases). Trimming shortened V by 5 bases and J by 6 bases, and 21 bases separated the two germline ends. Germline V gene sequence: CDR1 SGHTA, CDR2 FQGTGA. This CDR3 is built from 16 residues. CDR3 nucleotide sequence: TGTGCCAGCAGCAGGAGGGACAGTTCGGTCCAGGATACGCAGTATTTT. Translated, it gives CASSRRDSSVQDTQYF.